These T cell receptor beta chains were read from a single sample in a study of T-cell memory formation after mild COVID-19. TCRdb recomputed calls from the 5' RACE reads with MiXCR, one row per CDR3 protein. The sample yields 170,000 or so distinct CDR3 sequences, roughly a fifth seen once. The sample comprised PBMCs or a T cell subset sorted from them (not recorded which). Receptors originate from an adult woman who had mild COVID-19 (a few samples of this study predate the infection). Cell type and time point are not known. Both conserved end residues are part of each CDR3. D genes are given only for firm matches. Clone size is shown for a subset of rows, as once, few, many or a class of expanded clone.

clone_size	cdr3_length	v_call	j_call	d_call	cdr3_nt	cdr3_aa
NA	15	TRBV12-3/TRBV12-4	TRBJ2-1	NA	TGTGCCAGCAGCTGGGGAATGTCGGCTGGGAATGAGCAGTTCTTC	CASSWGMSAGNEQFF
few	14	TRBV27	TRBJ2-7	TRBD2	TGTGCCACCATACCTACTAGCGGGAGATACGAGCAGTACTTC	CATIPTSGRYEQYF
NA	14	TRBV6-1	TRBJ2-2	NA	TGTGCCAGCACCCGAGAGGGGGTGGCCGGGGAGCTGTTTTTT	CASTREGVAGELFF
few	14	TRBV5-1	TRBJ2-7	NA	TGCGCCAGCAGCCCGACGCGGGCCCTCTACGAGCAGTACTTC	CASSPTRALYEQYF
few	15	TRBV25-1	TRBJ2-3	NA	TGTGCCAGCAGTGCCCGTTGGGGGGCCACAGATACGCAGTATTTT	CASSARWGATDTQYF
NA	15	TRBV11-3	TRBJ2-7	NA	TGTGCCAGCACCTTCCCCGGAGGGAGCACCTACGAGCAGTACTTC	CASTFPGGSTYEQYF
NA	18	TRBV6-5	TRBJ2-6	NA	TGTGCCAGCAGTTACTCGATTCCGTCGGGGTACGGGGCCAACGTCCTGACTTTC	CASSYSIPSGYGANVLTF
few	14	TRBV6-1	TRBJ2-7	NA	TGTGCCAGCAGTGACAGGTCGAGCTCCTACGAGCAGTACTTC	CASSDRSSSYEQYF
NA	13	TRBV15	TRBJ2-7	NA	TGTGCCACCAGCTCAGCAGAGGCCTACGAGCAGTACTTC	CATSSAEAYEQYF
NA	13	TRBV19	TRBJ2-5	TRBD2	TGTGCCAGTAGTACTAGCGGGAGGGAGACCCAGTACTTC	CASSTSGRETQYF
many	14	TRBV15	TRBJ2-5	TRBD2	TGTGCCACCAGCAGGGGACTAGCGGCAGAGACCCAGTACTTC	CATSRGLAAETQYF
many	14	TRBV12-3/TRBV12-4	TRBJ1-5	NA	TGTGCCAGCAGTTTGGGGGGGAGCAATCAGCCCCAGCATTTT	CASSLGGSNQPQHF
NA	15	TRBV27	TRBJ1-1	TRBD1	TGTGCCAGCAGTCATCCGGGACAGGGGATTATTGAAGCTTTCTTT	CASSHPGQGIIEAFF
NA	11	TRBV29-1	TRBJ2-2	NA	TGCAGCGCCGGGGAGGCCGGGGAGCTGTTTTTT	CSAGEAGELFF
few	14	TRBV12-3/TRBV12-4	TRBJ2-7	NA	TGTGCCAGCAGTCCGAGCGGGCCTTCCTACGAGCAGTACTTC	CASSPSGPSYEQYF
few	15	TRBV6-5	TRBJ2-1	TRBD2	TGTGCCAGCAGTTACTGGACTAGCGGAGGAGATGAGCAGTTCTTC	CASSYWTSGGDEQFF
NA	17	TRBV27	TRBJ2-3	TRBD2	TGTGCCAGCAGTCTCCGAGCGGGAGATGGGCCCACAGATACGCAGTATTTT	CASSLRAGDGPTDTQYF
few	14	TRBV5-1	TRBJ2-7	TRBD1	TGCGCCAGCAGATACGGACAGGGGGCATACGAGCAGTACTTC	CASRYGQGAYEQYF
few	10	TRBV29-1	TRBJ2-3	NA	TGCAGCGTTTCAGGGGATACGCAGTATTTT	CSVSGDTQYF
NA	15	TRBV9	TRBJ2-3	TRBD2	TGTGCCAGCAGCGTCGGACTAGCGGACACAGATACGCAGTATTTT	CASSVGLADTDTQYF
few	18	TRBV7-6	TRBJ2-3	TRBD1	TGTGCCAGCAGCTTAATAGTCGGAGACAGGGGAGTTACAGATACGCAGTATTTT	CASSLIVGDRGVTDTQYF
NA	13	TRBV7-9	TRBJ2-7	TRBD1	TGTGCCAGCCTTGACAGGGGCTCCTACGAGCAGTACTTC	CASLDRGSYEQYF
NA	15	TRBV7-6	TRBJ1-2	NA	TGTGCCAGCAGCTCTCTAAATGAGGAGAACTATGGCTACACCTTC	CASSSLNEENYGYTF
NA	12	TRBV5-4	TRBJ2-5	NA	TGTGCCAGCAGCTTTACGGAGGAGACCCAGTACTTC	CASSFTEETQYF
few	17	TRBV5-6	TRBJ1-1	TRBD1	TGTGCCAGCAGCTTGCCGAGCCTAACAGGGGGCTATACTGAAGCTTTCTTT	CASSLPSLTGGYTEAFF
NA	16	TRBV7-2	TRBJ2-5	NA	TGTGCCAGCAGCCTCACTCGGGTGGGCCGTTTTGAGACCCAGTACTTC	CASSLTRVGRFETQYF
NA	15	TRBV5-1	TRBJ1-1	NA	TGCGCCAGCAGCCCGGGCCGAGGGTCGAACACTGAAGCTTTCTTT	CASSPGRGSNTEAFF
few	14	TRBV4-2	TRBJ2-7	NA	TGTGCCAGCAGCCAAGACGACAACACCTACGAGCAGTACTTC	CASSQDDNTYEQYF
few	15	TRBV9	TRBJ1-5	NA	TGTGCCAGCAGCGTAGATGGCAGAGGCAATCAGCCCCAGCATTTT	CASSVDGRGNQPQHF